This TCR beta chain was retrieved from a study of blood T cell repertoires in COVID-19. In the study overall: Researchers got acute and convalescent COVID-19 samples from the United States, Italy and Spain. The cDNA or gDNA used as material had been derived from T cells, B-cell-depleted T cells, or PBMCs.

Per the original data handling: By means of reference gene primer amplification, nucleated cell counts were estimated. Repertoires were generated with immunoSEQ multiplex PCR, while TCRdb's copy carries only in-frame clones and drops some. For V, J and clone size, that table is used; D and trimming come from the DNA. The table includes about 210,000 clones, 84% detected once. Germline V gene data show CDR1 as ENHRY and CDR2 as SYGVKD. V dropped 2 bases and J dropped 11; count of bases not matched to a gene: 4. The CDR3 extends over 13 amino acids. This TCR came from a woman aged 50 to 60 with active or convalescent COVID-19. This chain connects TRBV10-3 to TRBJ1-1; 11 positions agree with TRBD1. Sequenced: peripheral blood. The CDR3 loop is CAISEGQGADAFF. In nucleotides, the CDR3 is TGTGCCATCAGTGAGGGACAGGGGGCCGACGCTTTCTTT.